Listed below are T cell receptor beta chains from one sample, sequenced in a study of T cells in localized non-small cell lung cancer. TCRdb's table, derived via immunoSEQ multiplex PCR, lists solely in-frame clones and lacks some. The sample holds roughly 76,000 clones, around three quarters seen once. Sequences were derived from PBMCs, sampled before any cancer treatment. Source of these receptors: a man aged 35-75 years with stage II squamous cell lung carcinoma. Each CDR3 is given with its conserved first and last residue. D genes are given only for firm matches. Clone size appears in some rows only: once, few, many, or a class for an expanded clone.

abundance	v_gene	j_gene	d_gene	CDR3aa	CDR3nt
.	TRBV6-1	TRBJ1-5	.	CASSEAPGGQPQHF	TGTGCCAGCAGTGAAGCTCCTGGCGGTCAGCCCCAGCATTTT
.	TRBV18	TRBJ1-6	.	CASSLLPGAPRSSPLHF	TGTGCCAGCTCACTTCTGCCGGGAGCCCCTAGGAGTTCACCCCTCCACTTT
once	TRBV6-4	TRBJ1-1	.	CASREFPGMNTEAFF	TGTGCCAGCAGAGAATTCCCGGGTATGAACACTGAAGCTTTCTTT
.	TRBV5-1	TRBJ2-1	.	CASSLAGSSYNEQFF	TGCGCCAGCAGCTTGGCCGGGAGCTCCTACAATGAGCAGTTCTTC
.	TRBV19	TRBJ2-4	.	CASSISGGKNIQYF	TGTGCCAGTAGTATATCCGGGGGTAAGAACATTCAGTACTTC
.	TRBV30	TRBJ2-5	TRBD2	CAWITGTSGRRVRETQYF	TGTGCCTGGATTACCGGGACTAGCGGGAGGAGGGTCCGAGAGACCCAGTACTTC
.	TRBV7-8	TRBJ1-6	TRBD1	CASTQGARNSPLHF	TGTGCCAGCACCCAGGGGGCGAGAAATTCACCCCTCCACTTT
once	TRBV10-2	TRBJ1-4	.	CASRQGSIEKLFF	TGCGCCAGCAGACAGGGTAGTATTGAAAAACTGTTTTTT
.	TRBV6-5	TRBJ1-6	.	CASSAGFGSPLHF	TGTGCCAGCAGCGCCGGATTCGGTTCACCCCTCCACTTT
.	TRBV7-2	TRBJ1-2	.	CASSLMDSNNANYGYTF	TGTGCCAGCAGCTTAATGGACAGCAATAACGCTAACTATGGCTACACCTTC
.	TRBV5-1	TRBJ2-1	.	CASSLPMDVTRGSYNEQFF	TGCGCCAGCAGCTTGCCAATGGACGTTACGCGGGGCTCCTACAATGAGCAGTTCTTC
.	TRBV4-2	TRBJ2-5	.	CASSQDRETQYF	TGTGCCAGCAGCCAAGATCGAGAGACCCAGTACTTC
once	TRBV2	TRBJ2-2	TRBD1	CASSAKDRAGELFF	TGTGCCAGCAGTGCCAAGGACAGGGCCGGGGAGCTGTTTTTT
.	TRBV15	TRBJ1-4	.	CATSQGRAGGEKLFF	TGTGCCACCAGCCAAGGCCGGGCCGGGGGTGAAAAACTGTTTTTT
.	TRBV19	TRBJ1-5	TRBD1	CASSTDRGNQPQHF	TGTGCCAGTAGTACGGACAGGGGAAATCAGCCCCAGCATTTT
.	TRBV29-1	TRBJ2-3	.	CSAQAPRSTDTQYF	TGCAGCGCCCAGGCGCCTAGATCGACAGATACGCAGTATTTT
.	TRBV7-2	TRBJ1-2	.	CASSFEPGAVYGYTF	TGTGCCAGCAGCTTTGAACCGGGGGCGGTTTATGGCTACACCTTC
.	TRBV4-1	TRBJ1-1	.	CASSPRVLEYTEAFF	TGCGCCAGCAGCCCCAGGGTTCTGGAGTACACTGAAGCTTTCTTT
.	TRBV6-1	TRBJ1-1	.	CASSEPPGVTFF	TGTGCCAGCAGTGAACCTCCTGGGGTGACTTTCTTT
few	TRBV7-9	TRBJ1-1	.	CASSSGPSTDTEAFF	TGTGCCAGCAGCTCCGGACCGTCCACGGACACTGAAGCTTTCTTT
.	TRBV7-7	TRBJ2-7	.	CASSFSVSYEQYF	TGTGCTAGCAGCTTTTCGGTTTCCTACGAGCAGTACTTC
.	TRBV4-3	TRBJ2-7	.	CASSQGTASSYEQYF	TGCGCCAGCAGCCAAGGGACAGCGAGCTCCTACGAGCAGTACTTC
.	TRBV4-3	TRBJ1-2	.	CASSQDIRQNYGYTF	TGCGCCAGCAGCCAAGATATTCGACAGAACTATGGCTACACCTTC
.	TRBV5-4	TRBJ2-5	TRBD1	CASSLVGTASETQYF	TGTGCCAGCAGCTTGGTTGGGACAGCCTCAGAGACCCAGTACTTC
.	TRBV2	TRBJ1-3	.	CASSTDYSGNTIYF	TGTGCCAGCAGCACGGATTACTCTGGAAACACCATATATTTT
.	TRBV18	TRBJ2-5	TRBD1	CASSRSRGQETQYF	TGTGCCAGCTCACGGAGCAGGGGGCAAGAGACCCAGTACTTC
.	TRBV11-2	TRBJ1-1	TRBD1	CASSSGGLLDAFF	TGTGCCAGCAGCTCAGGGGGCCTATTAGACGCTTTCTTT
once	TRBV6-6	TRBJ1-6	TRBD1	CASSRTGGNSPLHF	TGTGCCAGCAGTAGGACAGGGGGTAATTCACCCCTCCACTTT
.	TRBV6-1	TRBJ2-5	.	CASSDGVVSGTQYF	TGTGCCAGCAGTGATGGTGTCGTAAGCGGGACCCAGTACTTC
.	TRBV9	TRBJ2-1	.	CASSVGLSSYNEQFF	TGTGCCAGCAGCGTAGGATTAAGCTCCTACAATGAGCAGTTCTTC
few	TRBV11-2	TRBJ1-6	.	CASSLGQGSNSPLHF	TGTGCCAGCAGCTTAGGTCAGGGTTCTAATTCACCCCTCCACTTT
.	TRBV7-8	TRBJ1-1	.	CASSLASLAGTEAFF	TGTGCCAGCAGCTTAGCGTCTCTAGCGGGCACTGAAGCTTTCTTT
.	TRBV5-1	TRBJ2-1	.	CASSPDLSSYNEQFF	TGCGCCAGCAGCCCCGACCTGAGCTCCTACAATGAGCAGTTCTTC
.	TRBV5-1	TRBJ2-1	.	CASSGGLPGGEQFF	TGCGCCAGCAGCGGGGGACTCCCCGGGGGAGAGCAGTTCTTC
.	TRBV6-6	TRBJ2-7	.	CASSTAYEQYF	TGTGCCAGCAGCACCGCCTACGAGCAGTACTTC